A single sample gave rise to the 11 T cell receptor beta chains below, sequenced in a study of shared clonotypes between healthy human individuals. Assay used: immunoSEQ multiplex PCR; TCRdb lists only in-frame clones, some missing. The table includes under 700,000 clones, roughly 96% detected once. It was CD45RO-negative cells, positively selected for CCR7, that made up naive CD8 cells, with terminally differentiated effector memory CD45RA+ cells excluded. The sequencing sample was made of naive CD8+ T cells sorted from blood. The receptors derive from a woman under 40 in good health.

The chain has TRBV5-6 and TRBJ2-5; D remains ambiguous. The CDR3 is made up of 14 amino acids. The germline V and J ends were trimmed by 1 base and 1 base, with 8 bases remaining between them. Germline values: CDR1 SGHDT, CDR2 YYEEEE. The CDR3, as DNA: TGTGCCAGCAGCTTGCCCATTCCCCAAGAGACCCAGTACTTC. Translating gives CASSLPIPQETQYF.

The rearrangement joins TRBV29-1 to TRBJ2-5; D may correspond to TRBD1 or TRBD2 (5 bases each). Trimming left V 7 bases short and J 5 bases short, with 17 bases between. The CDR3 sequence is 13 residues long. Germline V gene lookup returns CDR1 SQVTM and CDR2 ANQGSEA. CDR3 sequence (DNA): TGCAGCGCTTGGGACCACCGGTCGGAGACCCAGTACTTC. Translated: CSAWDHRSETQYF.

V usage is TRBV27 and J usage is TRBJ2-7; weak D call: TRBD1 (6 bases). The CDR3 has 14 residues. The germline V and J ends were trimmed by 4 bases and 3 bases, with 13 bases remaining between them. Looked up from germline, CDR1 is MNHEY and CDR2 is SMNVEV (reference sequence). The CDR3 sequence is CASSYRTGNYEQYF. The CDR3 bases are TGTGCCAGCAGTTACCGTACAGGGAACTACGAGCAGTACTTC.

The chain is built from TRBV5-6 and TRBJ2-7; no clear D. V was clipped by 3 bases and J by 5 bases, with 6 bases between them. The V gene's germline CDR1 is SGHDT and CDR2 YYEEEE. The length of the CDR3 is 11 residues. Here the CDR3 DNA reads TGTGCCAGCAGCTGGGATAACGAGCAGTACTTC. Protein sequence: CASSWDNEQYF. Full variable domain (missing parts from reference TRBV5-6 and TRBJ2-7): DAGVTQSPTHLIKTRGQQVTLRCSPKSGHDTVSWYQQALGQGPQFIFQYYEEEERQRGNFPDRFSGHQFPNYSSELNVNALLLGDSALYLCASSWDNEQYFGPGTRLTVT.

The gene calls are TRBV19 and TRBJ2-2; D is perhaps TRBD1 or TRBD2 (5 bases each). The CDR3 is 16 amino acids. CDR1 and CDR2 (germline): LNHDA, SQIVND (reference sequence). V lost 1 base to trimming and J lost 6 bases, with 15 bases between them. CDR3 DNA: TGTGCCAGTAGTATAGGACCCTCTGGGACCGCCGGGGAGCTGTTTTTT. Its translation: CASSIGPSGTAGELFF.

This rearrangement joins TRBV19 to TRBJ2-7, with 7 bases that match TRBD2. J lost 6 bases, V lost 5 bases, and 7 bases had no gene match. Germline V gene sequence: CDR1 LNHDA, CDR2 SQIVND (reference sequence). CDR3 length: 13 residues. CDR3 DNA: TGTGCCAGTAGTTTTGCGGGAGCAGGCGAGCAGTACTTC. Translated: CASSFAGAGEQYF. The full variable domain, in which reference TRBV19 and TRBJ2-7 provide the parts outside the CDR3, is DGGITQSPKYLFRKEGQNVTLSCEQNLNHDAMYWYRQDPGQGLRLIYYSQIVNDFQKGDIAEGYSVSREKKESFPLTVTSAQKNPTAFYLCASSFAGAGEQYFGPGTRLTVT.

The rearrangement uses TRBV7-8 and TRBJ2-7; D could derive from TRBD1 or TRBD2 (5 bases each). There are 14 residues in the CDR3. The germline V gene encodes CDR1 SGHVS and CDR2 FQNEAQ. Trimming left V 0 bases short and J 1 base short, with 7 bases between. The CDR3 coding sequence is TGTGCCAGCAGCTTAGCTGGGGGTTCCTACGAGCAGTACTTC. It encodes CASSLAGGSYEQYF.

The chain is built from TRBV28 and TRBJ2-1, with a possible D match to TRBD2 (7 bases). Germline lookup yields CDR1 MDHEN and CDR2 SYDVKM. Trimming pared 7 bases from V and 2 bases from J, leaving 15 bases between. The CDR3 length is 15 residues. CDR3 in amino acids: CASIEGGSPYNEQFF. The CDR3 DNA is TGTGCCAGCATCGAGGGGGGGTCCCCCTACAATGAGCAGTTCTTC.

The gene calls are TRBV28 and TRBJ2-4; possibly TRBD1 or TRBD2 for D (5 bases each). V was cut by 5 bases and J by 0 bases, with 14 bases left in between. The CDR3 runs 16 residues. From germline, CDR1 is MDHEN and CDR2 SYDVKM. Here the CDR3 reads CASSQDRLLAKNIQYF. CDR3 nucleotide sequence: TGTGCCAGCAGTCAAGACAGACTACTAGCCAAAAACATTCAGTACTTC.

The CDR3 protein is CASSDTGLWEQFF. The CDR3 DNA reads as TGTGCCAGCAGTGATACAGGGTTATGGGAGCAGTTCTTC. The chain employs TRBV25-1 and TRBJ2-1; TRBD1 might be the D (6 bases). V was pared by 3 bases and J by 10 bases, with 13 bases between. This CDR3 is 13 amino acids long. In germline, CDR1 is MGHDK, CDR2 SYGVNS.

The rearrangement links TRBV11-3 to TRBJ2-2, with 9 bases that match TRBD2. Germline-derived CDR1 and CDR2 are SGHNT and YENEEA. The V and J ends lost 0 bases and 2 bases, in that order; junction bases with no gene match: 7. This CDR3 has 18 amino acids. DNA of the CDR3: TGTGCCAGCAGCTTAGATTTTTGGACTAGCGAAAACACCGGGGAGCTGTTTTTT. It encodes CASSLDFWTSENTGELFF.